This TCR beta chain was recovered during a study of early T cells in non-severe SARS-CoV-2 infection. TCRdb reprocessed the 5' RACE reads via MiXCR and lists one record per CDR3 protein. In the table there are roughly 100,000 distinct CDR3 sequences, over 10% of which are singletons. This TCR was sampled from an adult who was a healthcare worker with PCR-confirmed SARS-CoV-2 infection or an uninfected control (not recorded which). The sample consisted of whole blood.

CDR3 DNA: TGTGCCAGCAGTTGGATCAGGGACTACGAGCAGTACTTC. Amino acids: CASSWIRDYEQYF. The chain combines TRBV6-5 with TRBJ2-7; TRBD1 might be the D (5 bases). CDR1 MNHEY and CDR2 SVGAGI come from the germline V gene. The CDR3 loop spans 13 amino acids. Trimming removed 4 bases at V and 3 bases at J, with 10 bases between.